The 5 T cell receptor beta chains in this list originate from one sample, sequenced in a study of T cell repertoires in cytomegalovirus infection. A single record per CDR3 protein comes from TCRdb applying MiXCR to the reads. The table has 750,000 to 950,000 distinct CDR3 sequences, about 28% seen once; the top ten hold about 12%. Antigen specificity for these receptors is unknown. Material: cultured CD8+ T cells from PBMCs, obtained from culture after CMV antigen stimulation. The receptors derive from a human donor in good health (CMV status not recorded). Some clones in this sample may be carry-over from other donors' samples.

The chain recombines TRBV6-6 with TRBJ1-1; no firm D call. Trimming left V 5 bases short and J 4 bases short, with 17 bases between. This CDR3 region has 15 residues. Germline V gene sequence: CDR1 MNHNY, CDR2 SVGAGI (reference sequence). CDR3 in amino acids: CASSLLPGRATEAFF. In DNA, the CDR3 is TGTGCCAGCAGTCTCCTCCCGGGGAGGGCCACTGAAGCTTTCTTT.

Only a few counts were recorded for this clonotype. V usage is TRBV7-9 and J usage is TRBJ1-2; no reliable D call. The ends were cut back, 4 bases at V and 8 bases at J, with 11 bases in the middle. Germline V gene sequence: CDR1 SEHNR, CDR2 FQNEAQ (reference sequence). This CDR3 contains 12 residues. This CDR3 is CASSYPGEGYTF. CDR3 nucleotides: TGTGCCAGCAGCTACCCGGGTGAAGGCTACACCTTC.

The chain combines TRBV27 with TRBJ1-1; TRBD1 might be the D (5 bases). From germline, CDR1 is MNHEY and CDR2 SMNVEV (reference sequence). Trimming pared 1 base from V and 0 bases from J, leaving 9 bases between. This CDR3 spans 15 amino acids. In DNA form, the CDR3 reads TGTGCCAGCAGTTTATTGCAGGGATTGAACACTGAAGCTTTCTTT. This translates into CASSLLQGLNTEAFF.

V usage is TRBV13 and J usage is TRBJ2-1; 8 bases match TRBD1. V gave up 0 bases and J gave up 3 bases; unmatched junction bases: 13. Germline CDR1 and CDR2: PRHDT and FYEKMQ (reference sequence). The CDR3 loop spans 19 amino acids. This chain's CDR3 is CASSLGGDDRDRYYNEQFF. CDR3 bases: TGTGCCAGCAGCTTAGGCGGAGATGACCGGGACAGGTACTACAATGAGCAGTTCTTC.

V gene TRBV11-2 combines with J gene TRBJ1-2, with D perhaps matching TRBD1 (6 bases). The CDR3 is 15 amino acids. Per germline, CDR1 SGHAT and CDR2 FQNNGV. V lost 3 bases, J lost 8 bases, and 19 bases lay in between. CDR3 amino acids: CASSFRGAPNQGYTF. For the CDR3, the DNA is TGTGCCAGCAGCTTTAGGGGGGCCCCTAACCAGGGCTACACCTTC.